This T cell receptor beta chain appears in the sequencing data of a study of glioma-infiltrating T cells. The V gene's germline CDR1 is SGHTA and CDR2 FQGNSA. This CDR3 has 14 amino acids. V lost 2 bases to trimming and J lost 2 bases, with 8 bases between them. Using RNA template, CDR3s of TCR alpha and beta were amplified with iRepertoire arm-PCR. TCRdb re-analysed the multiplex PCR reads in MiXCR, keeping a single row per CDR3 protein. This table has some 90,000 distinct CDR3 sequences, approximately 39% appearing once. This clonotype was counted at least ten times. The sequenced material came from glioma tissue, nonneoplastic brain tissue, or PBMCs (not recorded which). The V gene is TRBV7-2, the J gene TRBJ2-3; D not certain. This TCR came from a human donor with low-grade glioma or glioblastoma, undergoing nonglioma brain surgery, or in good health (not recorded which). CDR3: CASSLNGYTDTQYF. The CDR3 coding sequence is TGTGCCAGCAGCTTAAACGGGTACACAGATACGCAGTATTTT. The whole variable domain, filled in from reference TRBV7-2 and TRBJ2-3, reads GAGVSQSPSNKVTEKGKDVELRCDPISGHTALYWYRQSLGQGLEFLIYFQGNSAPDKSGLPSDRFSAERTGGSVSTLTIQRTQQEDSAVYLCASSLNGYTDTQYFGPGTRLTVL.